The rows below give T cell receptor beta chains drawn from one sample of a study of blood T cell repertoires in COVID-19. Some clones are missing from TCRdb's copy, which holds only in-frame ones; the method was immunoSEQ multiplex PCR. The sample lists 65,000 to 85,000 clones, 86% occurring once. Material for sequencing was peripheral blood. These receptors were obtained from a man aged 45-65 years with active COVID-19. The CDR3 runs from the conserved cysteine through the conserved F or W. A D gene is named only where the DNA matches it firmly. The size field is filled for only some rows; it gives once, few, many or a size class.

j_call: TRBJ2-7; clone_size: few; v_call: TRBV6-2/TRBV6-3; d_call: TRBD1; cdr3_nt: TGTGCCAGCAGTTACGGGTACAGGGGTTACTACGAGCAGTACTTC; cdr3_aa: CASSYGYRGYYEQYF
j_call: TRBJ1-6; clone_size: -; v_call: TRBV27; d_call: -; cdr3_nt: TGTGCCAGCGGAACAGGGTATAATTCACCCCTCCACTTT; cdr3_aa: CASGTGYNSPLHF
j_call: TRBJ2-2; clone_size: -; v_call: TRBV5-1; d_call: -; cdr3_nt: TGCGCCAGCAGCCGTACAGGGTCCCCCGGGGAGCTGTTTTTT; cdr3_aa: CASSRTGSPGELFF
j_call: TRBJ2-3; clone_size: -; v_call: TRBV5-1; d_call: TRBD1; cdr3_nt: TGCGCCAGCAGCCCAACCTCCCGGGACAGGGGCCTAGGTGGAGATACGCAGTATTTT; cdr3_aa: CASSPTSRDRGLGGDTQYF
j_call: TRBJ1-1; clone_size: few; v_call: TRBV14; d_call: -; cdr3_nt: TGTGCCAGCAGCCAAGAAGGTTGGGGAGATTGGGGCACTGAAGCTTTCTTT; cdr3_aa: CASSQEGWGDWGTEAFF
j_call: TRBJ2-3; clone_size: -; v_call: TRBV29-1; d_call: -; cdr3_nt: TGCAGCGTTGAGGGTCCAAGAGGGAGCACAGATACGCAGTATTTT; cdr3_aa: CSVEGPRGSTDTQYF
j_call: TRBJ2-1; clone_size: -; v_call: TRBV11-2; d_call: TRBD2; cdr3_nt: TGTGCCAGCACTCGAGGTAGCGGGGGAAAAAACAATGAGCAGTTCTTC; cdr3_aa: CASTRGSGGKNNEQFF
j_call: TRBJ2-7; clone_size: -; v_call: TRBV14; d_call: TRBD2; cdr3_nt: TGTGCCAGCAGCCATTCATATCCCCTAGCGGGATTCTACGAGCAGTACTTC; cdr3_aa: CASSHSYPLAGFYEQYF
j_call: TRBJ2-3; clone_size: -; v_call: TRBV6-1; d_call: -; cdr3_nt: TGTGCCAGCAGTGAAGTTCCGACAGATACGCAGTATTTT; cdr3_aa: CASSEVPTDTQYF
j_call: TRBJ1-1; clone_size: -; v_call: TRBV20-1; d_call: -; cdr3_nt: TGCAGTGTCCCCGCTGAAGCTTTCTTT; cdr3_aa: CSVPAEAFF
j_call: TRBJ1-5; clone_size: -; v_call: TRBV2; d_call: -; cdr3_nt: TGTGCCAGCATATTGTATCTGGGCGATCAGCCCCAGCATTTT; cdr3_aa: CASILYLGDQPQHF
j_call: TRBJ2-5; clone_size: -; v_call: TRBV30; d_call: -; cdr3_nt: TGTGCCTGGAGGTCGGGGTTTTACCAAGAGACCCAGTACTTC; cdr3_aa: CAWRSGFYQETQYF
j_call: TRBJ2-5; clone_size: -; v_call: TRBV6-2/TRBV6-3; d_call: -; cdr3_nt: TGTGCCAGCAGTTACGGGAGGGAGACCCAGTACTTC; cdr3_aa: CASSYGRETQYF
j_call: TRBJ2-1; clone_size: -; v_call: TRBV28; d_call: TRBD2; cdr3_nt: TGTGCCAGCGAGGTGGGTGCGGGGGGGAATCGGTTTTACAATGAGCAGTTCTTC; cdr3_aa: CASEVGAGGNRFYNEQFF
j_call: TRBJ2-7; clone_size: once; v_call: TRBV5-1; d_call: TRBD1; cdr3_nt: TGCGCCAGCAGCTGGGCCCTCGGGACAGTATCCTACGAGCAGTACTTC; cdr3_aa: CASSWALGTVSYEQYF
j_call: TRBJ2-7; clone_size: once; v_call: TRBV28; d_call: TRBD1; cdr3_nt: TGTGCCAGCAGTGCCAGGACAGGGTTAGTCTACGAGCAGTACTTC; cdr3_aa: CASSARTGLVYEQYF
j_call: TRBJ2-1; clone_size: -; v_call: TRBV10-3; d_call: TRBD1; cdr3_nt: TGTGCCATCAGTGAGCTGACAGGGGAGCAGTTCTTC; cdr3_aa: CAISELTGEQFF
j_call: TRBJ2-4; clone_size: -; v_call: TRBV6-5; d_call: -; cdr3_nt: TGTGCCAGCAGTTATGGGCAGCAAAACATTCAGTACTTC; cdr3_aa: CASSYGQQNIQYF
j_call: TRBJ2-1; clone_size: -; v_call: TRBV2; d_call: TRBD2; cdr3_nt: TGTGCCAGCATGGAGTTTAGCGGGAGCGTCCCTAATGAGCAGTTCTTC; cdr3_aa: CASMEFSGSVPNEQFF
j_call: TRBJ2-6; clone_size: -; v_call: TRBV4-2; d_call: -; cdr3_nt: TGTGCCAGCAGCGTCGGGGGGGCCAACGTCCTGACTTTC; cdr3_aa: CASSVGGANVLTF
j_call: TRBJ2-7; clone_size: -; v_call: TRBV19; d_call: TRBD1; cdr3_nt: TGTGCCAGTAGGGGGACAGGGGGCTTTTTCAACGAGCAGTACTTC; cdr3_aa: CASRGTGGFFNEQYF
j_call: TRBJ2-1; clone_size: -; v_call: TRBV28; d_call: TRBD2; cdr3_nt: TGTGCCAGCAGTCGACTAGCGGGGGGTTCCTACAATGAGCAGTTCTTC; cdr3_aa: CASSRLAGGSYNEQFF
j_call: TRBJ1-5; clone_size: -; v_call: TRBV7-2; d_call: -; cdr3_nt: TGTGCCAGCAGCTTCTCAGGGCTGAGCAATCAGCCCCAGCATTTT; cdr3_aa: CASSFSGLSNQPQHF